Detailed here is one TCR beta chain. Antigen unknown. The sample originates from a study of cytomegalovirus exposure and HLA in healthy donors. Points from the study as a whole: Rare TCR sequences dominated, though some public TCRs recurred in many donors. In the 120 or so validation repertoires, about 94% of cluster scores exceeded 0, per a later analysis. The investigators catalogued 160 or so TCR beta chains as cytomegalovirus-associated.

Between the trimmed V and J ends, which lost 4 bases and 8 bases, there was a span of 14 bases. Germline-derived CDR1 and CDR2 are SNHLY and FYNNEI. This CDR3 is 14 amino acids long. Repertoires were generated with immunoSEQ multiplex PCR, while TCRdb's copy carries only in-frame clones and drops some. Of 120,000 or so clones listed, approximately 90% are singletons. The origin of this receptor is a man aged 18 to 29 in good health and CMV-seronegative. The rearrangement uses TRBV2 and TRBJ1-4; a possible D gene is TRBD1 (6 bases). The sample consisted of PBMCs. In nucleotides, the CDR3 is TGTGCCAGCAGTGTTTCATTTCAGGGGGAAAAACTGTTTTTT. Encoded protein: CASSVSFQGEKLFF.